The clone carrying this T cell receptor (beta chain) came up a few times. Its antigen remains unidentified. Produced via immunoSEQ multiplex PCR; TCRdb's table is partial and in-frame only. The data contain roughly 130,000 clones, 88% of them singletons. The record originates from a study of T cell responses to AZD1222 COVID-19 vaccine. Study results and limitations: Donors, mostly white British, included more females; clonal diversity was possibly underestimated.

The CDR3 totals 15 residues. Germline V CDR1 and CDR2: MNHNS, SASEGT. The ends lost 2 bases at V and 4 bases at J; junction bases unmatched: 6. The TCR comes from an adult in good health. The chain is built from TRBV6-1 and TRBJ1-1, with TRBD1 identical over 8 bases. The sample in question was peripheral blood, obtained on day 0 of MenACWY control vaccination. The CDR3 is CASSEKGTGGTEAFF. In DNA, the CDR3 is TGTGCCAGCAGTGAAAAGGGAACAGGGGGCACTGAAGCTTTCTTT.